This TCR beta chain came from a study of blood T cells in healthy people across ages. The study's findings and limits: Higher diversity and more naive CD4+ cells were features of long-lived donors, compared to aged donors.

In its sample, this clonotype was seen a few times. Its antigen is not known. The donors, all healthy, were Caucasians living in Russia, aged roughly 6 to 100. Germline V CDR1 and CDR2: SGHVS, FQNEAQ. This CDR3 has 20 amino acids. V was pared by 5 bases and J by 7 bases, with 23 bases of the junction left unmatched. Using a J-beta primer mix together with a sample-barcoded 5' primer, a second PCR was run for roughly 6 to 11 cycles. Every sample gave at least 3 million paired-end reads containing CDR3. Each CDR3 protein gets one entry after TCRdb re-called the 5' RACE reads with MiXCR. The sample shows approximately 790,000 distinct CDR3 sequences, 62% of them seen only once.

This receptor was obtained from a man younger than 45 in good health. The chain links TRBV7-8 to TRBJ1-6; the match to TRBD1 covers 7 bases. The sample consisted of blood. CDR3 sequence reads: CASSHRGKKTGARKNSPLHF. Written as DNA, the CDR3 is TGTGCCAGCAGCCATAGGGGAAAGAAAACAGGGGCTAGAAAAAATTCACCCCTCCACTTT.